The clone carrying this T cell receptor (beta chain) has just a few counts. Its antigen is currently unknown. The sample is drawn from a study of CD8+ T cells in alopecia areata. Study conclusions and caveats: In patients, TCRs were shared less clearly than in mice, and HLA may possibly be involved. Baseline CD8+ expansion's link to response remains uncertain, as there was one nonresponder.

As the sequencing template, cDNA was produced by extracting RNA and reverse transcribing it. The table came from immunoSEQ multiplex PCR; TCRdb's copy has only in-frame clones and leaves some out. The repertoire holds 210,000 or so clones, with roughly 66% as singletons. Treatment in this sample: oral pan-JAK inhibitor, 5-10 mg twice daily. The origin of this receptor is a human donor with alopecia areata. The specimen comprised CD4+ T cells sorted from blood, sampled between weeks 43 and 45, from a patient treated with tofacitinib.

CDR3 sequence (DNA): TGCAGCGTCGTCCTACAGGGTTGGAGCAATGAGCAGTTCTTC. It translates to CSVVLQGWSNEQFF. The rearrangement joins TRBV29-1 to TRBJ2-1; a possible D gene is TRBD1 (6 bases). The CDR3 extends over 14 amino acids. V lost 6 bases and J lost 6, with 18 bases in between. Per germline, CDR1 SQVTM and CDR2 ANQGSEA.